This T cell receptor beta chain is from a study of cytomegalovirus exposure and HLA in healthy donors. General study findings and limits: Donors belonging to an Asian-associated ancestry cluster reportedly showed fewer N-insertions in productive TCRs than the 666-donor mean, according to what a later analysis found.

This clone was picked up a small number of times. Its target is not known. The CDR3 runs to 14 residues. Germline-derived CDR1 and CDR2 are MDHEN and SYDVKM. The V and J ends lost 5 bases and 14 bases, in that order; junction bases with no gene match: 8. PCR involved 60 Vbeta and 13 Jbeta primers. Assay: immunoSEQ multiplex PCR; the TCRdb copy retains only in-frame clones and omits some. The sample includes under 250,000 clones, approximately 82% seen only once; the top ten take 7% to 9%. The sequence was collected from a woman aged 55-70 years in good health and CMV-seropositive. J is TRBJ2-4 and V is TRBV28; TRBD2 agrees at 14 bases. Input material: PBMCs. CDR3 sequence (DNA): TGTGCCAGCAGTCCCTATGGGACTAGCGGGAGAAAGTACTTC. Translated: CASSPYGTSGRKYF.